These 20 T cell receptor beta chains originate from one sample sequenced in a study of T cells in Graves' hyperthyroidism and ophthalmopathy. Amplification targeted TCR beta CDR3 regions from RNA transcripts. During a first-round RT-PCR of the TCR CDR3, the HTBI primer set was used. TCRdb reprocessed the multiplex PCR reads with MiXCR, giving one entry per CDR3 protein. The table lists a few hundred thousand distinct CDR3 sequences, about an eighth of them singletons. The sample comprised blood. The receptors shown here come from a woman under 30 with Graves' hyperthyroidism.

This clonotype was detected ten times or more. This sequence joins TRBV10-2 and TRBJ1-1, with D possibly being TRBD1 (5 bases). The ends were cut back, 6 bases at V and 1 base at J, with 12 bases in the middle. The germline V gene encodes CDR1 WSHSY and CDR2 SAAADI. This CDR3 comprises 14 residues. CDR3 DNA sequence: TGCGCCAGCAGGACCGGGACGGCGAACACTGAAGCTTTCTTT. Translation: CASRTGTANTEAFF.

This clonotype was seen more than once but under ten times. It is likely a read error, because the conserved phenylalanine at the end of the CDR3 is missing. DNA of the CDR3: TGTGCCAGCAGCCGGACTAGCGGGAGCAATGAGCAGTTCCTC. Translated: CASSRTSGSNEQFL. V and J are TRBV11-2 and TRBJ2-1; 13 bases are shared with TRBD2. In germline, CDR1 is SGHAT, CDR2 FQNNGV. CDR3 length: 14 amino acids. Losses at the gene ends were 5 bases for V and 6 bases for J; bases not matched to a gene: 1.

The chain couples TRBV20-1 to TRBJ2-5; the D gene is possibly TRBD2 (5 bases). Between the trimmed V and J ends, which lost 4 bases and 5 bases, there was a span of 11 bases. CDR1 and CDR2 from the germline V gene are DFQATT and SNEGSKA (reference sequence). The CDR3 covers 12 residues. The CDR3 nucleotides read TGCAGTGCTATATGGGAGAAGGAGACCCAGTACTTC. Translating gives CSAIWEKETQYF.

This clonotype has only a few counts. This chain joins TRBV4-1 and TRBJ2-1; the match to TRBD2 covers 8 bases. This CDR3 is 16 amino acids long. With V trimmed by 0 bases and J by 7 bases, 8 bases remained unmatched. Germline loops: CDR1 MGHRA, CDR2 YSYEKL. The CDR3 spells CASSQDGSGIGNEQFF. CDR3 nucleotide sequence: TGCGCCAGCAGCCAAGATGGTAGCGGGATCGGGAATGAGCAGTTCTTC.

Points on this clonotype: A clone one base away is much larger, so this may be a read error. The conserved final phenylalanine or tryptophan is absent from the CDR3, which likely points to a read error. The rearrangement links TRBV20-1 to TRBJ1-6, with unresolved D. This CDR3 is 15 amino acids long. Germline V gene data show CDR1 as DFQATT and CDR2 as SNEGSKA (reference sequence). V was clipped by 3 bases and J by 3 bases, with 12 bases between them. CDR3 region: CSARGSGYYNSPLHL. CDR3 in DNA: TGCAGTGCTAGGGGGTCGGGCTACTATAATTCACCCCTCCACCTT.

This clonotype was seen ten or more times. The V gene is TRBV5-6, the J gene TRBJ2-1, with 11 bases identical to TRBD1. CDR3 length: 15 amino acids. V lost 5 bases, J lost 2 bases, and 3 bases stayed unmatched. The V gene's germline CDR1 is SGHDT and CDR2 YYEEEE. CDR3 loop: CASRRDRGTYNEQFF. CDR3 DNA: TGTGCCAGCAGAAGGGACAGGGGGACCTACAATGAGCAGTTCTTC.

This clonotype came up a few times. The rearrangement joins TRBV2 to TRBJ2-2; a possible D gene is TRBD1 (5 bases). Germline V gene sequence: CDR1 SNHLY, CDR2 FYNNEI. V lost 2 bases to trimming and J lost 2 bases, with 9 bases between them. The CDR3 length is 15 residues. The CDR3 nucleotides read TGTGCCAGCAGTGAATTAACAGGCAACACCGGGGAGCTGTTTTTT. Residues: CASSELTGNTGELFF. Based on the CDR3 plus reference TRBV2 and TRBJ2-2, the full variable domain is EPEVTQTPSHQVTQMGQEVILRCVPISNHLYFYWYRQILGQKVEFLVSFYNNEISEKSEIFDDQFSVERPDGSNFTLKIRSTKLEDSAMYFCASSELTGNTGELFFGEGSRLTVL.

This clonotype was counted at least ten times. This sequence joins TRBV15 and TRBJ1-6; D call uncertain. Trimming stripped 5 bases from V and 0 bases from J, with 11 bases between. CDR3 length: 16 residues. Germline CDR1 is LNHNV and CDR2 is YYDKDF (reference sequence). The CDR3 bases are TGTGCCACCAGCGGGGAACTCAGCTCCTATAATTCACCCCTCCACTTT. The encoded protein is CATSGELSSYNSPLHF.

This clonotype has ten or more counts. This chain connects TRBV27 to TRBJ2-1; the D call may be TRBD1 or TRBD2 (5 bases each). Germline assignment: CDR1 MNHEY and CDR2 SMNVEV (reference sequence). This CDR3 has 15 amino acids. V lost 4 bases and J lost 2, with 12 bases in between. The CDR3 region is CASSSRVGAYNEQFF. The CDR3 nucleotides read TGTGCCAGCAGTTCCAGGGTGGGGGCCTACAATGAGCAGTTCTTC.

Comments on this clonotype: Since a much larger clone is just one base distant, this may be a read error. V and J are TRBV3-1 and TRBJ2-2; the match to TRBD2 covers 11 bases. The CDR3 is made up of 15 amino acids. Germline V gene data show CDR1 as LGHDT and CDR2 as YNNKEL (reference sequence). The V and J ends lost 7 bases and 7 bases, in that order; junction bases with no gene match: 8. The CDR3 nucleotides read TGTGCCAGCAACCATAGCGGGAGGGCCGTCGGGGAGCTGTTTTTT. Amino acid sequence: CASNHSGRAVGELFF. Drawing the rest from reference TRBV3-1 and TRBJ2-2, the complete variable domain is DTAVSQTPKYLVTQMGNDKSIKCEQNLGHDTMYWYKQDSKKFLKIMFSYNNKELIINETVPNRFSPKSPDKAHLNLHINSLELGDSAVYFCASNHSGRAVGELFFGEGSRLTVL.

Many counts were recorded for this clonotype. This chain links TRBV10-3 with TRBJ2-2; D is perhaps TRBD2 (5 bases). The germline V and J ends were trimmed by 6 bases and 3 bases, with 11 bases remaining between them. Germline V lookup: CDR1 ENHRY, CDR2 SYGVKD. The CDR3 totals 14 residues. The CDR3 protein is CAIRGSWDTGELFF. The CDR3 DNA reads TGTGCCATCAGAGGGAGTTGGGACACCGGGGAGCTGTTTTTT.

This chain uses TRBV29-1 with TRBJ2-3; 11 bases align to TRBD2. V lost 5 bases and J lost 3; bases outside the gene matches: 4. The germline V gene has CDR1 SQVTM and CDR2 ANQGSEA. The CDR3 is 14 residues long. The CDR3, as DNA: TGCAGCGTTTGGGCTAGCGGGGGGACAGATACGCAGTATTTT. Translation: CSVWASGGTDTQYF.

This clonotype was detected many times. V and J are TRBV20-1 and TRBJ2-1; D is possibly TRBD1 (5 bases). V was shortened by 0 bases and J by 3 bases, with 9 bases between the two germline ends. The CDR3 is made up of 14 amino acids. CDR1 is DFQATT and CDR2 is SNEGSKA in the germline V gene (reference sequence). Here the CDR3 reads CSARDPTVYNEQFF. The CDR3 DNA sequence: TGCAGTGCTAGAGATCCGACAGTCTACAATGAGCAGTTCTTC.

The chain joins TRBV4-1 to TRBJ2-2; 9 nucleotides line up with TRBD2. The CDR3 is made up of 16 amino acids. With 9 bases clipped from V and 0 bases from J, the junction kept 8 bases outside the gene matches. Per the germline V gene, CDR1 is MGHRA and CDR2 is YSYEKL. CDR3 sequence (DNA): TGCGCCAGTTCTAATAGCGGGGGATCGAACACCGGGGAGCTGTTTTTT. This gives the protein CASSNSGGSNTGELFF.

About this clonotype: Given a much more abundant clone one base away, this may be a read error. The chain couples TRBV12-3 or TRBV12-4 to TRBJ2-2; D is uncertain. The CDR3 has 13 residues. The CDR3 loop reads CGSSYRADGELFF. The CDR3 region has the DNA TGTGGCAGCAGCTACCGGGCCGACGGGGAGCTGTTTTTT.

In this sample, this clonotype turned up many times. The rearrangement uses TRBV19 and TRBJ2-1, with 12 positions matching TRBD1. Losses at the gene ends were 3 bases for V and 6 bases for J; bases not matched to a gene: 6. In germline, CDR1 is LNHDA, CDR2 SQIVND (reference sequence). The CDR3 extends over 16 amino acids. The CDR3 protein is CASSILGQGASNEQFF. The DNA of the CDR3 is TGTGCCAGTAGTATCTTGGGACAGGGGGCGAGCAATGAGCAGTTCTTC.

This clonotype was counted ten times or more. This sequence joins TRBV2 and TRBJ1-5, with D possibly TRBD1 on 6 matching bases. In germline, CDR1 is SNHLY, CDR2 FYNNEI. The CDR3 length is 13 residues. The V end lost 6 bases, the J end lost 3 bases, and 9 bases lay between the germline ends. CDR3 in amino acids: CASSGQYNQPQHF. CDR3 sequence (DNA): TGTGCCAGCAGCGGACAGTACAATCAGCCCCAGCATTTT.

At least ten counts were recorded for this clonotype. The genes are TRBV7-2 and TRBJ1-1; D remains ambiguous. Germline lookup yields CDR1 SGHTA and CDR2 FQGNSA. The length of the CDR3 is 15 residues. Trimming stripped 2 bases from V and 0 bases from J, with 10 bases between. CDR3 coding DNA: TGTGCCAGCAGCTTACTCGACACCTTGAACACTGAAGCTTTCTTT. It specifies CASSLLDTLNTEAFF.

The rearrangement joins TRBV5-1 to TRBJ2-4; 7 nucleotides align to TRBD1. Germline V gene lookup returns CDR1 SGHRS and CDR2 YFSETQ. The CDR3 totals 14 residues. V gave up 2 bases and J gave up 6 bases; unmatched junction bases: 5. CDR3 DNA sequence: TGCGCCAGCAGCTTTACAGGGGATACAAACATTCAGTACTTC. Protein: CASSFTGDTNIQYF.

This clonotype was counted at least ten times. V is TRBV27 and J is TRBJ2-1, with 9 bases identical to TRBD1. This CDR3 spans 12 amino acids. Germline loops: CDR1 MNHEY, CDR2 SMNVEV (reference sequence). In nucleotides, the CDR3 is TGTGCGACAGGGGGAGTTTACAATGAGCAGTTCTTC. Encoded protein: CATGGVYNEQFF.